The present entry profiles one TCR beta chain with its context. This CDR3 region has 15 residues. CDR1 SGHNT and CDR2 YYREEE come from the germline V gene (reference sequence). The J segment lost 2 bases and the V segment lost 2 bases, leaving 6 bases of the junction unmatched. Via MiXCR, TCRdb re-called the 5' RACE reads, giving one row per CDR3 protein. The table has 70,000 or so distinct CDR3 sequences, 10% to 15% seen once. These data belong to a study of early T cells in non-severe SARS-CoV-2 infection. The overall study: Sequenced material consisted of bulk RNA (from unsorted whole blood), and chains were unpaired.

Source material: whole blood. The V call is TRBV5-4, the J call TRBJ1-2; 7 bases are a match to TRBD1. The sequence came from an adult who was a healthcare worker with PCR-confirmed SARS-CoV-2 infection or an uninfected control (not recorded which). CDR3 amino acids: CASSFLDRANYGYTF. As DNA, the CDR3 is TGTGCCAGCAGCTTCCTTGACAGGGCCAACTATGGCTACACCTTC.